Shown below are 31 T cell receptor beta chains from a single sample sequenced in a study of blood T cell repertoires in COVID-19. Measured with immunoSEQ multiplex PCR; TCRdb has only the in-frame clones, and not every one. Altogether around 400,000 clones are present, about 89% being singletons, with the ten largest covering about 9.4%. Sequencing was done on a sample of peripheral blood. The receptor set was obtained from a woman aged 25 to 39 with COVID-19, enrolled during active disease.

The chain joins TRBV27 to TRBJ2-5; the D gene is possibly TRBD1 (5 bases). The V gene's germline CDR1 is MNHEY and CDR2 SMNVEV (reference sequence). The CDR3 covers 15 residues. V gave up 7 bases and J gave up 2 bases, with 17 bases separating them. CDR3 sequence: CASNPTRTNQETQYF. As DNA, the CDR3 is TGTGCCAGCAACCCGACGAGGACAAATCAAGAGACCCAGTACTTC.

This chain links TRBV6-1 with TRBJ1-2, with 8 positions matching TRBD1. CDR1 and CDR2 from the germline V gene are MNHNS and SASEGT. J lost 6 bases, V lost 2 bases, and 5 bases had no gene match. There are 14 residues in the CDR3. The CDR3 is CASSESQGQDGYTF. The CDR3, as DNA: TGTGCCAGCAGTGAAAGTCAGGGACAGGATGGCTACACCTTC.

This chain connects TRBV28 to TRBJ1-5, with TRBD1 matching over 8 bases. V lost 6 bases, J lost 13 bases, and 8 bases stayed unmatched. Germline V gives CDR1 MDHEN, CDR2 SYDVKM. This CDR3 has 12 amino acids. The CDR3 coding sequence is TGTGCCAGCAGGTCCAGGGGGCCAGCACAGCATTTT. As protein: CASRSRGPAQHF. The full variable domain, in which reference TRBV28 and TRBJ1-5 provide the parts outside the CDR3, is DVKVTQSSRYLVKRTGEKVFLECVQDMDHENMFWYRQDPGLGLRLIYFSYDVKMKEKGDIPEGYSVSREKKERFSLILESASTNQTSMYLCASRSRGPAQHFGDGTRLSIL.

This clone was seen only once. Here the CDR3 reads CASSLVGQGPYEQYF. The CDR3 DNA reads TGTGCCAGCAGCTTAGTGGGGCAGGGCCCTTACGAGCAGTACTTC. The V call is TRBV7-2, the J call TRBJ2-7; a possible D gene is TRBD1 (5 bases). V shed 1 base and J shed 4 bases, with 14 bases lying between them. Looked up from germline, CDR1 is SGHTA and CDR2 is FQGNSA. The CDR3 has 15 residues.

The J gene is TRBJ2-3, the V gene TRBV12-3 or TRBV12-4, with unresolved D. The germline V and J ends were trimmed by 6 bases and 4 bases, with 8 bases remaining between them. CDR3 length: 12 residues. CDR3 region: CASRVEADTQYF. The DNA for the CDR3 is TGTGCCAGCAGAGTAGAAGCAGATACGCAGTATTTT.

The chain is built from TRBV9 and TRBJ2-1; 7 nucleotides agree with TRBD2. This CDR3 comprises 13 residues. Germline loops: CDR1 SGDLS, CDR2 YYNGEE. The V segment lost 0 bases and the J segment 12 bases; nucleotides outside the gene matches: 6. This chain's CDR3 is CASSVAGGAGQFF. In nucleotides, the CDR3 is TGTGCCAGCAGCGTAGCGGGGGGAGCGGGGCAGTTCTTC.

This clone was observed a handful of times. The gene calls are TRBV14 and TRBJ1-2; D is unresolved. The germline gives CDR1 SGHDN, CDR2 FVKESK. V lost 0 bases to trimming and J lost 3 bases, with 5 bases between them. The CDR3 sequence is 13 residues long. The CDR3 sequence is CASSQDNYYGYTF. CDR3 nucleotide sequence: TGTGCCAGCAGCCAAGATAACTACTATGGCTACACCTTC.

The rearrangement joins TRBV4-3 to TRBJ2-1; TRBD2 matches 12 bases. This CDR3 is 15 amino acids long. V was pared by 4 bases and J by 9 bases, with 7 bases of the junction left unmatched. Germline-derived CDR1 and CDR2 are LGHNA and YSLEER. The CDR3: CASSPALLAGGEQFF. The CDR3, as DNA: TGCGCCAGCAGCCCCGCCTTACTAGCGGGAGGTGAGCAGTTCTTC.

The chain carries TRBV16 and TRBJ2-2; D might be TRBD1 (6 bases). Germline CDR1 KGHSY, CDR2 FQNENV. V shed 2 bases and J shed 7 bases, with 17 bases lying between them. The CDR3 has 16 amino acids. In DNA form, the CDR3 reads TGTGCCAGCAGCCAAGATCTGGGGGCGCGTGGCGGGGAGCTGTTTTTT. Amino acids: CASSQDLGARGGELFF.

The gene calls are TRBV20-1 and TRBJ2-1; no firm D call. The CDR3 runs 11 residues. V dropped 0 bases and J dropped 13 bases, with 10 bases sitting between them. Germline CDR1 reads DFQATT; CDR2 reads SNEGSKA (reference sequence). CDR3 in amino acids: CSARDPPLQFF. DNA for the CDR3: TGCAGTGCTAGAGATCCCCCGCTACAGTTCTTC.

This chain links TRBV7-9 with TRBJ2-1, with D tentatively TRBD2 (6 bases). CDR3 length: 17 residues. The germline V gene has CDR1 SEHNR and CDR2 FQNEAQ (reference sequence). Trimming took 3 bases from V and 6 from J, leaving 21 bases between them. The CDR3 sequence is CASSFHLPAGLSNEQFF. DNA for the CDR3: TGTGCCAGCAGCTTTCACCTTCCAGCGGGCCTTTCCAATGAGCAGTTCTTC. Full variable domain (rest looked up from reference TRBV7-9 and TRBJ2-1): DTGVSQNPRHKITKRGQNVTFRCDPISEHNRLYWYRQTLGQGPEFLTYFQNEAQLEKSRLLSDRFSAERPKGSFSTLEIQRTEQGDSAMYLCASSFHLPAGLSNEQFFGPGTRLTVL.

The chain links TRBV7-9 to TRBJ2-7; D unclear. With 2 bases removed from V and 5 bases from J, the gap between germline ends came to 13 bases. CDR1 and CDR2 from the germline V gene are SEHNR and FQNEAQ (reference sequence). This CDR3 contains 14 residues. CDR3 amino acids: CASSLMQTFHEQYF. DNA for the CDR3: TGTGCCAGCAGCTTAATGCAGACTTTCCACGAGCAGTACTTC.

This chain links TRBV9 with TRBJ2-2; D is perhaps TRBD2 (6 bases). Per the germline V gene, CDR1 is SGDLS and CDR2 is YYNGEE. The CDR3 sequence is 15 residues long. With 0 bases removed from V and 4 bases from J, the gap between germline ends came to 10 bases. This chain's CDR3 is CASSVDSGVTGELFF. For the CDR3, the DNA is TGTGCCAGCAGCGTAGATTCGGGGGTCACCGGGGAGCTGTTTTTT.

The V gene is TRBV9, the J gene TRBJ2-3; 12 nucleotides match TRBD2. From germline, CDR1 is SGDLS and CDR2 YYNGEE. The CDR3 consists of 15 residues. V gave up 2 bases and J gave up 3 bases; unmatched junction bases: 1. This CDR3 reads CASSVLAGGTDTQYF. CDR3 DNA sequence: TGTGCCAGCAGCGTCCTAGCGGGAGGGACAGATACGCAGTATTTT.

The CDR3 loop is CSVGQGGNQPQHF. The CDR3, as DNA: TGCAGCGTGGGACAGGGGGGCAATCAGCCCCAGCATTTT. This chain joins TRBV29-1 and TRBJ1-5; 11 bases line up with TRBD1. CDR1 SQVTM and CDR2 ANQGSEA come from the germline V gene. CDR3 size: 13 residues. Losses at the gene ends were 6 bases for V and 2 bases for J; bases not matched to a gene: 0.

V usage is TRBV7-3 and J usage is TRBJ2-7; 7 bases are shared with TRBD1. Germline CDR1 and CDR2: SGHTA and FQGTGA. This CDR3 has 14 amino acids. The ends lost 2 bases at V and 2 bases at J; junction bases unmatched: 3. CDR3 coding DNA: TGTGCCAGCAGCTTAGAACAGGGGCCCTACGAGCAGTACTTC. Protein: CASSLEQGPYEQYF.

This clone was seen only once. The V gene is TRBV7-9, the J gene TRBJ2-7; D may be TRBD1 (6 bases). Germline V CDR1 and CDR2: SEHNR, FQNEAQ (reference sequence). Trimming shortened V by 5 bases and J by 0 bases, and 14 bases separated the two germline ends. The CDR3 runs to 15 residues. The CDR3 DNA is TGTGCCAGCAGCCCCCGACAGGAGAGCTCCTACGAGCAGTACTTC. It is translated as CASSPRQESSYEQYF.

The genes are TRBV2 and TRBJ2-1; possible D gene TRBD1, 5 bases. The CDR3 runs 13 residues. The V end was cut by 7 bases, the J end by 4 bases, with 11 bases between. Germline V gives CDR1 SNHLY, CDR2 FYNNEI. CDR3 amino acids: CASKGIGYNEQFF. The CDR3 bases are TGTGCCAGCAAGGGGATAGGGTACAATGAGCAGTTCTTC.

This clone came up once. The chain carries TRBV6-5 and TRBJ1-3; D is unclear. The CDR3 covers 14 residues. V gave up 6 bases and J gave up 0 bases, with 9 bases separating them. CDR1 is MNHEY, CDR2 SVGAGI, per germline. The CDR3, as DNA: TGTGCCAGCAGCTTAGCGAGCTCTGGAAACACCATATATTTT. Protein product: CASSLASSGNTIYF.

This clone showed up just a few times. The rearrangement links TRBV6-5 to TRBJ1-1; D not resolved. CDR1 is MNHEY and CDR2 is SVGAGI in the germline V gene. This CDR3 is 14 amino acids long. V was shortened by 6 bases and J by 2 bases, with 13 bases between the two germline ends. In nucleotides, the CDR3 is TGTGCCAGCAGCGCCGCAGAGACAAACACTGAAGCTTTCTTT. This translates into CASSAAETNTEAFF.

In nucleotides, the CDR3 is TGTGCCAGCAGTTGGGGACAGGGAGGGTCTGAAGCTTTCTTT. Its protein product is CASSWGQGGSEAFF. The genes are TRBV27 and TRBJ1-1, with 9 bases lining up with TRBD1. Trimming cost V 4 bases and J 6 bases; bases outside gene matches: 6. Germline lookup yields CDR1 MNHEY and CDR2 SMNVEV (reference sequence). CDR3 length equals 14 residues.

The chain is built from TRBV6-5 and TRBJ2-7; D may be TRBD2 (5 bases). The CDR3 totals 13 residues. Germline loops: CDR1 MNHEY, CDR2 SVGAGI. Trimming took 6 bases from V and 4 from J, leaving 13 bases between them. CDR3 protein: CASRAPGLYEQYF. CDR3 in DNA: TGTGCCAGCAGAGCCCCCGGACTTTACGAGCAGTACTTC.

The chain uses TRBV2 and TRBJ2-1, with a weak D call TRBD2 (6 bases). Trimming pared 4 bases from V and 0 bases from J, leaving 13 bases between. Per germline, CDR1 SNHLY and CDR2 FYNNEI. The length of the CDR3 is 16 residues. The CDR3 DNA reads TGTGCCAGCAGTGGGTCGCCGGGAGCCTCCTACAATGAGCAGTTCTTC. It encodes CASSGSPGASYNEQFF. Looking up the rest from reference TRBV2 and TRBJ2-1 gives the full variable domain: EPEVTQTPSHQVTQMGQEVILRCVPISNHLYFYWYRQILGQKVEFLVSFYNNEISEKSEIFDDQFSVERPDGSNFTLKIRSTKLEDSAMYFCASSGSPGASYNEQFFGPGTRLTVL.

This sequence joins TRBV14 and TRBJ1-6; maybe TRBD1 (5 bases). Trimming removed 0 bases from V and 15 bases from J, with 18 bases in between. There are 15 residues in the CDR3. The germline gives CDR1 SGHDN, CDR2 FVKESK. The CDR3 DNA follows: TGTGCCAGCAGCCAAGAAGCACAGGCTCTAAGACTCCTCCACTTT. Amino acid sequence: CASSQEAQALRLLHF.

This chain uses TRBV7-9 with TRBJ2-2, with TRBD1 matching over 7 bases. This CDR3 has 15 amino acids. CDR1 is SEHNR and CDR2 is FQNEAQ in the germline V gene (reference sequence). The ends lost 4 bases at V and 4 bases at J; junction bases unmatched: 6. Here the CDR3 reads CASSSTGLSTGELFF. The CDR3 DNA reads TGTGCCAGCAGCTCGACAGGGTTGAGCACCGGGGAGCTGTTTTTT. The variable domain in full, completed from reference TRBV7-9 and TRBJ2-2, reads DTGVSQNPRHKITKRGQNVTFRCDPISEHNRLYWYRQTLGQGPEFLTYFQNEAQLEKSRLLSDRFSAERPKGSFSTLEIQRTEQGDSAMYLCASSSTGLSTGELFFGEGSRLTVL.

As DNA, the CDR3 is TGTGCCAGCAGCTCCCTACAGTATCCCTATGGCTACACCTTC. Translated, it gives CASSSLQYPYGYTF. The chain is built from TRBV6-2 or TRBV6-3 and TRBJ1-2; D not certain. Looked up from germline, CDR1 is MNHEY and CDR2 is SVGEGT. CDR3 length: 14 amino acids. V was clipped by 6 bases and J by 4 bases, with 15 bases between them.

The rearrangement uses TRBV10-3 and TRBJ2-5; TRBD2 matches at 7 bases. This CDR3 is 14 amino acids long. V was pared by 4 bases and J by 5 bases, with 7 bases of the junction left unmatched. Germline-derived CDR1 and CDR2 are ENHRY and SYGVKD. The CDR3 reads CAISVGGGPETQYF. As DNA, the CDR3 is TGTGCCATCAGTGTTGGGGGAGGGCCTGAGACCCAGTACTTC.

This clone has just one count. The chain is built from TRBV5-4 and TRBJ1-1; D not resolved. This CDR3 contains 13 residues. V was clipped by 4 bases and J by 5 bases, with 12 bases between them. Germline-derived CDR1 and CDR2 are SGHNT and YYREEE (reference sequence). The chain's CDR3 is CASSVTLRTEAFF. The CDR3 nucleotides read TGTGCCAGCAGCGTTACCTTGAGGACTGAAGCTTTCTTT.

The chain couples TRBV4-3 to TRBJ1-2; unclear D gene. V lost 0 bases, J lost 8 bases, and 10 bases lay in between. There are 13 residues in the CDR3. Germline V gene lookup returns CDR1 LGHNA and CDR2 YSLEER. CDR3 sequence reads: CASSQDREGGYTF. DNA for the CDR3: TGCGCCAGCAGCCAAGATAGGGAGGGAGGCTACACCTTC.

CDR3 DNA: TGTGCCACCAGTGGTTTCAGGGCGAACACCGGGGAGCTGTTTTTT. It encodes CATSGFRANTGELFF. This chain connects TRBV24-1 to TRBJ2-2, with D possibly matching TRBD1 (5 bases). Trimming cost V 5 bases and J 0 bases, with 9 bases left between them. This CDR3 spans 15 amino acids. Germline-derived CDR1 and CDR2 are KGHDR and SFDVKD.

The rearrangement uses TRBV2 and TRBJ2-1, with D tentatively TRBD2 (6 bases). Germline V gives CDR1 SNHLY, CDR2 FYNNEI. V lost 6 bases and J 0 bases, leaving 12 bases between the germline ends. CDR3 length equals 15 residues. CDR3 sequence: CASRRKAGSYNEQFF. CDR3 nucleotide sequence: TGTGCCAGCAGACGAAAAGCGGGCTCCTACAATGAGCAGTTCTTC. Complete variable domain (other parts from reference TRBV2 and TRBJ2-1): EPEVTQTPSHQVTQMGQEVILRCVPISNHLYFYWYRQILGQKVEFLVSFYNNEISEKSEIFDDQFSVERPDGSNFTLKIRSTKLEDSAMYFCASRRKAGSYNEQFFGPGTRLTVL.